This T cell receptor (beta chain) was recorded in a study of blood T cell repertoires in COVID-19. Germline CDR1 reads SNHLY; CDR2 reads FYNNEI. This CDR3 spans 12 amino acids. Trimming removed 8 bases at V and 7 bases at J, with 14 bases between. Assay used: immunoSEQ multiplex PCR; TCRdb lists only in-frame clones, some missing. The sample holds roughly 190,000 clones, about 85% seen once. The receptor's source is a man aged 60 to 75 with active or convalescent COVID-19. The chain employs TRBV2 and TRBJ2-5, with D possibly matching TRBD2 (5 bases). The sequenced sample was peripheral blood. In DNA form, the CDR3 reads TGTGCCAGCGGGAGAATTGGTGGGACCCAGTACTTC. Residues: CASGRIGGTQYF.